This T cell receptor beta chain was recovered during a study of T cell clonality in common variable immunodeficiency. Study observations and caveats: Reportedly, TCR beta sequences from common variable immunodeficiency showed fewer deletions and N-nucleotide insertions.

The sample holds a few counts of this clone. Its matching antigen is unknown. The CDR3 extends 3 residues past the end of the read, so its final part is completed from the germline J gene. Germline V CDR1 and CDR2: SGHRS, YFSETQ. CDR3 length: 16 residues. The junction had 5 bases not matched to a gene; V was cut back by 1 base and J by 0 bases. TCRdb's table, derived via immunoSEQ multiplex PCR, lists solely in-frame clones and lacks some. The sample offers roughly 14,000 clones and no singletons, the top ten holding over 9.5%. This TCR was sampled from a human donor with common variable immunodeficiency. The chain has TRBV5-1 and TRBJ2-7; 9 bases fit TRBD2. Material for sequencing was peripheral blood mononuclear cells. CDR3 DNA (partial): TGCGCCAGCAGCTTGCTCAGCGGGGGGTACTCCTACGAG. Protein sequence: CASSLLSGGYSYE. The CDR3 reads in full as CASSLLSGGYSYEQYF.